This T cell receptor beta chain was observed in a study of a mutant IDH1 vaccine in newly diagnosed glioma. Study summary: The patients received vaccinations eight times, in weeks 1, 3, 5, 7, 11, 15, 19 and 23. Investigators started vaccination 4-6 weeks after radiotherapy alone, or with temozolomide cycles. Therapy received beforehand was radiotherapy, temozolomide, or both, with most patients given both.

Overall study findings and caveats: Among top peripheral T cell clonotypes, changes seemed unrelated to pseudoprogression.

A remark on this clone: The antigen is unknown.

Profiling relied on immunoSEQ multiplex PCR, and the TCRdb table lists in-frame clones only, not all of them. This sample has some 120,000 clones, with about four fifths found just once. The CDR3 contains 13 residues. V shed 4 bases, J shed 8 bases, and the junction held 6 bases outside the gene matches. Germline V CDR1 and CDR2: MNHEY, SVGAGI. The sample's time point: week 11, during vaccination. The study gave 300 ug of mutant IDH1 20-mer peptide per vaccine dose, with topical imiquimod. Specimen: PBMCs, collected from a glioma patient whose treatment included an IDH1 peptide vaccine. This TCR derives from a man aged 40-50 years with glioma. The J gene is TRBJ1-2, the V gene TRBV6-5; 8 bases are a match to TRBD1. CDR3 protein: CASSSLTGEGYTF. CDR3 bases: TGTGCCAGCAGTTCCTTGACAGGGGAAGGCTACACCTTC.